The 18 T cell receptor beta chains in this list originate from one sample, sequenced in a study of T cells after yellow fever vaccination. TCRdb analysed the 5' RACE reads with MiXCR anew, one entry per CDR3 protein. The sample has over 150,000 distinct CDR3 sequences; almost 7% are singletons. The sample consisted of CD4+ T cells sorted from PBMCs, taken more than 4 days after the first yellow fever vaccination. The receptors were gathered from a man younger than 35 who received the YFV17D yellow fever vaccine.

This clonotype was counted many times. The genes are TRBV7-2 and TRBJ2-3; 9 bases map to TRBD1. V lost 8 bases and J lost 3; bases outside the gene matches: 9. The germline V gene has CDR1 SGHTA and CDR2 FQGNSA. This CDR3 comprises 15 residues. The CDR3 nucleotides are TGTGCCAGCGGGGGACAGGGTATTTCGACAGATACGCAGTATTTT. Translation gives CASGGQGISTDTQYF.

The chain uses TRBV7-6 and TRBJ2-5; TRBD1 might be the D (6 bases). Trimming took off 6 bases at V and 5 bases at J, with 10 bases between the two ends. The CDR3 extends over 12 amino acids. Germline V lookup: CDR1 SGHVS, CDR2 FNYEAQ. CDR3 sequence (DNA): TGTGCCAGCAGGCGAACAGGGGAGACCCAGTACTTC. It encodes CASRRTGETQYF.

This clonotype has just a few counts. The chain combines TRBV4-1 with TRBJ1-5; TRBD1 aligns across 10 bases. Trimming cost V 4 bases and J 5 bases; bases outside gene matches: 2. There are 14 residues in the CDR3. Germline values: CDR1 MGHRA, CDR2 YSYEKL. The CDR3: CASSRGQGYQPQHF. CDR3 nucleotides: TGCGCCAGCAGCCGGGGACAGGGGTATCAGCCCCAGCATTTT.

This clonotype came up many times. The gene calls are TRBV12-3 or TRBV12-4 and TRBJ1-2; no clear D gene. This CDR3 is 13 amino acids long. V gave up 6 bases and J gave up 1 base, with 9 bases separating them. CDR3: CASSPTVNYGYTF. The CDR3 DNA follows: TGTGCCAGCAGCCCCACAGTTAACTATGGCTACACCTTC.

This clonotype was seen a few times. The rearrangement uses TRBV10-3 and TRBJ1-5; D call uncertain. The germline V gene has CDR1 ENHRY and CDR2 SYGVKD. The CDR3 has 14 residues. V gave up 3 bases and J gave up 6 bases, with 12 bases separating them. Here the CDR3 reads CAISEGAVGQPQHF. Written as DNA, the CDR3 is TGTGCCATCAGTGAAGGTGCGGTAGGTCAGCCCCAGCATTTT.

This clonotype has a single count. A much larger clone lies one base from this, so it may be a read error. CDR3 sequence: CASSSVPGGEQYF. Written as DNA, the CDR3 is TGTGCCAGCAGTTCTGTCCCCGGGGGGGAGCAGTACTTC. This chain joins TRBV12-3 or TRBV12-4 and TRBJ2-7; 7 nucleotides match TRBD2. The CDR3 is made up of 13 amino acids. The V segment lost 4 bases and the J segment 7 bases; nucleotides outside the gene matches: 7.

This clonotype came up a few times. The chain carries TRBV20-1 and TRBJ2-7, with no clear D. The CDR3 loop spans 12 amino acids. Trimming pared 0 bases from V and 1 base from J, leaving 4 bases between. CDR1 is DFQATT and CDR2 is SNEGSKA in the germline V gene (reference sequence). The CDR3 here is CSARDGSYEQYV. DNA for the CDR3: TGCAGTGCTAGAGACGGTTCCTACGAGCAGTACGTC.

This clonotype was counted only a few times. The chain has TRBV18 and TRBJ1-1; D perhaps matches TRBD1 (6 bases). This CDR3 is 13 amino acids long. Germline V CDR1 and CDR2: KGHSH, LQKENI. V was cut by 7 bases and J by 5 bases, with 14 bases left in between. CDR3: CASLQRGGTEAFF. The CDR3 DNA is TGTGCCAGCTTACAAAGAGGGGGGACTGAAGCTTTCTTT.

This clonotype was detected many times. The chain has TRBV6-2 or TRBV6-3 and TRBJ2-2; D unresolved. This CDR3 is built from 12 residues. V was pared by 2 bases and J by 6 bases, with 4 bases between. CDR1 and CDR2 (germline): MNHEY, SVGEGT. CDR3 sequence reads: CASSYPPGELFF. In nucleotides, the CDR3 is TGTGCCAGCAGTTACCCCCCCGGGGAGCTGTTTTTT.

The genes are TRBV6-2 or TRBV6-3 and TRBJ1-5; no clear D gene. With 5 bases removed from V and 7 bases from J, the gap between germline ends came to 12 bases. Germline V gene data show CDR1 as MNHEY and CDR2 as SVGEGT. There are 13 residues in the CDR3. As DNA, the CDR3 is TGTGCCAGCAGTCGGCCCCGCCACCAGCCCCAGCATTTT. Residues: CASSRPRHQPQHF.

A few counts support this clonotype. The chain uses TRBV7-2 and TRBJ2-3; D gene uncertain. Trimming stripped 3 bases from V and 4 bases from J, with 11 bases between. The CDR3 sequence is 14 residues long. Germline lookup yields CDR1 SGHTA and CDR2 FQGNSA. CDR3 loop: CASSFRPFPDTQYF. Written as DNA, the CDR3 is TGTGCCAGCAGCTTCCGCCCCTTCCCAGATACGCAGTATTTT. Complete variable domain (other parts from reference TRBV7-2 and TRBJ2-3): GAGVSQSPSNKVTEKGKDVELRCDPISGHTALYWYRQSLGQGLEFLIYFQGNSAPDKSGLPSDRFSAERTGGSVSTLTIQRTQQEDSAVYLCASSFRPFPDTQYFGPGTRLTVL.

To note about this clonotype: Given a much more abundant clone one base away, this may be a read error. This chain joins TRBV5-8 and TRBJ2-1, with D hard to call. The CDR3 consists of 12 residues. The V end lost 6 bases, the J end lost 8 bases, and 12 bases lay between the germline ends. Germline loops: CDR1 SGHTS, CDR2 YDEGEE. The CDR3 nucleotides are TGTGCCAGCACCCTAAGGGCGCATGAGCAGTTCTTC. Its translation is CASTLRAHEQFF.

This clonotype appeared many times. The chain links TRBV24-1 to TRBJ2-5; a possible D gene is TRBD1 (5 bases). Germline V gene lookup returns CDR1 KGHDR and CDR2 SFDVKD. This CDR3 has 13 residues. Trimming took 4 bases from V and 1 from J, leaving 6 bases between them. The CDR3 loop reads CATSEGAQETQYF. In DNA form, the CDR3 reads TGTGCCACCAGTGAAGGGGCCCAAGAGACCCAGTACTTC.

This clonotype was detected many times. The CDR3 DNA reads TGCGCCAGCAGCCAAGATTGGAGGGGCGCCTGGAGGGAGACCCAGTACTTC. As protein: CASSQDWRGAWRETQYF. The V call is TRBV4-3, the J call TRBJ2-5, with D maybe TRBD2 (6 bases). With 0 bases removed from V and 5 bases from J, the gap between germline ends came to 19 bases. The CDR3 has 17 amino acids. CDR1 is LGHNA, CDR2 YSLEER, per germline.

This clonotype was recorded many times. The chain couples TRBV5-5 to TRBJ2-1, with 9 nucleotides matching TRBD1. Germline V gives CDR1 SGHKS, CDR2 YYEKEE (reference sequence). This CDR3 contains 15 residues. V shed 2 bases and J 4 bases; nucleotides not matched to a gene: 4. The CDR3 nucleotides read TGTGCCAGCAGCTTTCGGACAGGGGTTTACAATGAGCAGTTCTTC. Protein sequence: CASSFRTGVYNEQFF.

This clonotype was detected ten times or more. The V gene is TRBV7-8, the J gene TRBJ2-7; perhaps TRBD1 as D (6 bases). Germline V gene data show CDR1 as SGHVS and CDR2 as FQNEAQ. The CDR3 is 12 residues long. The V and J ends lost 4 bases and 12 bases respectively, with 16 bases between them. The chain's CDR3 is CASSSYRDRLYV. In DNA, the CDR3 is TGTGCCAGCAGCTCCTACAGGGATCGGCTGTACGTC.

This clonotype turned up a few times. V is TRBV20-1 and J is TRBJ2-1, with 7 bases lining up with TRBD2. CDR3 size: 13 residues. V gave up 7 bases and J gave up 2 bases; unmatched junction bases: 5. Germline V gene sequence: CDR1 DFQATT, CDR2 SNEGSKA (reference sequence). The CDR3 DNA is TGCAGTGGCGAAGGGACTACCTACAATGAGCAGTTCTTC. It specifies CSGEGTTYNEQFF.

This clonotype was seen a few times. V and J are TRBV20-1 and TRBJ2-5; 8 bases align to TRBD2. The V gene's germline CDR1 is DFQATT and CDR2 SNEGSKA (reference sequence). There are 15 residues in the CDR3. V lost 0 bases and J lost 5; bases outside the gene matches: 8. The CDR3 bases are TGCAGTGCTAGAGATACGGGGGGGCCCGGGGAGACCCAGTACTTC. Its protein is CSARDTGGPGETQYF.